Detailed here is one T cell receptor (beta chain). This sample was included in a study of somatic mutations in cytotoxic T cells in rheumatoid arthritis. Assay: immunoSEQ multiplex PCR; the TCRdb copy retains only in-frame clones and omits some. The data show just over 30,000 clones, approximately 78% seen once. Germline lookup yields CDR1 SEHNR and CDR2 FQNEAQ (reference sequence). With V trimmed by 2 bases and J by 5 bases, 3 bases remained unmatched. The CDR3 is made up of 14 amino acids. The sample was CD8+ T cells sorted from blood. The clonotype comes from an adult with rheumatoid arthritis. The rearrangement joins TRBV7-9 to TRBJ2-7, with TRBD1 matching over 10 bases. DNA for the CDR3: TGTGCCAGCAGCTTACCGGGACAGGGGCACGAGCAGTACTTC. This gives the protein CASSLPGQGHEQYF.